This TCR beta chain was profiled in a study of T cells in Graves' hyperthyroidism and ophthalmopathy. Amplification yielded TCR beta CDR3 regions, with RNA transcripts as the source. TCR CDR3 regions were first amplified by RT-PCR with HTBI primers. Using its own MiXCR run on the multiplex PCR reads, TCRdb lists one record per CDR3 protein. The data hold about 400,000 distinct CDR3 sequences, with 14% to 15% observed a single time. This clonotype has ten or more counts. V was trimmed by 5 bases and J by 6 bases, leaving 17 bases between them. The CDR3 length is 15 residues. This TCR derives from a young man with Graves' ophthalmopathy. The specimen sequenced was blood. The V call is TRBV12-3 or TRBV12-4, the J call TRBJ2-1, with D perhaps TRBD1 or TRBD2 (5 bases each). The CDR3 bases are TGTGCCAGCAGTCCCCGGGACGGAGACTCCAATGAGCAGTTCTTC. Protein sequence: CASSPRDGDSNEQFF.